Listed below are T cell receptor beta chains from one sample, sequenced in a study of early T cells in non-severe SARS-CoV-2 infection. TCRdb re-derived calls from the 5' RACE reads in MiXCR, one entry per CDR3 protein. The sample shows tens of thousands of distinct CDR3 sequences, roughly 18% of them seen only once. The sequences come from whole blood, collected at baseline. The receptors here all came from an adult who was a healthcare worker with PCR-confirmed SARS-CoV-2 infection or an uninfected control (not recorded which). Both conserved end residues are part of each CDR3. The order of the fields is D gene, clone size, V gene, J gene, CDR3 protein, CDR3 DNA. The D gene is left open where the match is weak. A row's size may be missing; if present it is once, few, many or a size class.

d_gene: .; abundance: .; v_gene: TRBV9; j_gene: TRBJ2-3; CDR3aa: CASSGRQGTTDTQYF; CDR3nt: TGTGCCAGCAGCGGCCGCCAAGGGACCACAGATACGCAGTATTTT
d_gene: .; abundance: .; v_gene: TRBV12-3/TRBV12-4; j_gene: TRBJ2-7; CDR3aa: CASSKPYEQYF; CDR3nt: TGTGCCAGCAGTAAGCCTTACGAGCAGTACTTC
d_gene: .; abundance: .; v_gene: TRBV11-2; j_gene: TRBJ1-3; CDR3aa: CASSLNRQIGNTIYF; CDR3nt: TGTGCCAGCAGCTTAAACCGACAGATTGGAAACACCATATATTTT
d_gene: TRBD2; abundance: .; v_gene: TRBV2; j_gene: TRBJ2-3; CDR3aa: CASSALAGTDTQYF; CDR3nt: TGTGCCAGCAGTGCACTAGCGGGCACAGATACGCAGTATTTT
d_gene: TRBD1; abundance: many; v_gene: TRBV19; j_gene: TRBJ1-2; CDR3aa: CASRTGNYGYTF; CDR3nt: TGTGCCAGCAGGACAGGGAACTATGGCTACACCTTC
d_gene: TRBD2; abundance: .; v_gene: TRBV11-2; j_gene: TRBJ2-4; CDR3aa: CASSLRLAGSKNIQYF; CDR3nt: TGTGCCAGCAGCTTACGACTAGCGGGCTCCAAAAACATTCAGTACTTC
d_gene: .; abundance: .; v_gene: TRBV20-1; j_gene: TRBJ2-1; CDR3aa: CSVSSAGGGRGDEQFF; CDR3nt: TGCAGTGTTAGCAGCGCCGGAGGGGGTAGAGGCGATGAGCAGTTCTTC
d_gene: .; abundance: .; v_gene: TRBV12-3/TRBV12-4; j_gene: TRBJ2-5; CDR3aa: CASSLGARETQYF; CDR3nt: TGTGCCAGCAGTTTAGGAGCGAGAGAGACCCAGTACTTC
d_gene: .; abundance: .; v_gene: TRBV27; j_gene: TRBJ2-7; CDR3aa: CASSLSRVHEQYF; CDR3nt: TGTGCCAGCAGTTTATCAAGGGTCCACGAGCAGTACTTC
d_gene: .; abundance: .; v_gene: TRBV30; j_gene: TRBJ1-4; CDR3aa: CAWSRRQYNEKLFF; CDR3nt: TGTGCCTGGAGTCGCCGACAGTATAATGAAAAACTGTTTTTT
d_gene: .; abundance: .; v_gene: TRBV12-3/TRBV12-4; j_gene: TRBJ2-1; CDR3aa: CASTLLEGGNYNEQFF; CDR3nt: TGTGCCAGCACCCTCCTAGAGGGGGGGAACTACAATGAGCAGTTCTTC
d_gene: .; abundance: few; v_gene: TRBV6-6; j_gene: TRBJ1-1; CDR3aa: CASRDSPPKNTEAFF; CDR3nt: TGTGCCAGCAGGGACAGTCCCCCAAAGAACACTGAAGCTTTCTTT
d_gene: TRBD1; abundance: .; v_gene: TRBV7-9; j_gene: TRBJ2-5; CDR3aa: CASSKDRGLETQYF; CDR3nt: TGTGCCAGCAGCAAAGACAGGGGATTAGAGACCCAGTACTTC
d_gene: TRBD2; abundance: .; v_gene: TRBV20-1; j_gene: TRBJ2-1; CDR3aa: CSASARTSGTSYNEQFF; CDR3nt: TGCAGTGCTAGCGCCCGGACTAGCGGGACCTCCTACAATGAGCAGTTCTTC
d_gene: .; abundance: few; v_gene: TRBV25-1; j_gene: TRBJ2-7; CDR3aa: CASRPDLGQGYEQYF; CDR3nt: TGTGCCAGCAGACCCGACTTAGGGCAGGGCTACGAGCAGTACTTC
d_gene: TRBD2; abundance: few; v_gene: TRBV5-1; j_gene: TRBJ2-5; CDR3aa: CASSLFQREGPETQYF; CDR3nt: TGCGCCAGCAGCTTGTTCCAGCGGGAGGGCCCGGAGACCCAGTACTTC
d_gene: .; abundance: .; v_gene: TRBV3-1; j_gene: TRBJ2-3; CDR3aa: CASSPERGKPGADTQYF; CDR3nt: TGTGCCAGCAGCCCCGAGAGGGGGAAACCTGGGGCAGATACGCAGTATTTT
d_gene: TRBD1; abundance: few; v_gene: TRBV7-2; j_gene: TRBJ2-7; CDR3aa: CASSSLPSGTDYEQYF; CDR3nt: TGTGCCAGCAGCTCCCTCCCCAGTGGGACAGACTACGAGCAGTACTTC
d_gene: .; abundance: few; v_gene: TRBV25-1; j_gene: TRBJ2-7; CDR3aa: CASSEGPPAEQYF; CDR3nt: TGTGCCAGCAGTGAAGGGCCTCCCGCCGAGCAGTACTTC
d_gene: TRBD2; abundance: .; v_gene: TRBV12-3/TRBV12-4; j_gene: TRBJ2-2; CDR3aa: CASRTRGAGELFF; CDR3nt: TGTGCCAGCAGGACCCGGGGGGCCGGGGAGCTGTTTTTT
d_gene: .; abundance: .; v_gene: TRBV20-1; j_gene: TRBJ2-1; CDR3aa: CSARGDRIYNEQFF; CDR3nt: TGCAGTGCTAGAGGCGACAGGATCTACAATGAGCAGTTCTTC
d_gene: TRBD2; abundance: few; v_gene: TRBV30; j_gene: TRBJ2-1; CDR3aa: CAWSVRRGVVYNEQFF; CDR3nt: TGTGCCTGGAGTGTTCGGCGGGGGGTCGTCTACAATGAGCAGTTCTTC